This T cell receptor (beta chain) was identified in a study of OX40 agonist ivuxolimab in advanced cancers. Overall study: The treatment was a fully human IgG2 OX40 agonist, ivuxolimab.

Generated by immunoSEQ multiplex PCR, the TCRdb table keeps only in-frame clones and is missing some. The profile shows some 77,000 clones, about 88% of them singletons. On cycle 4 day 1 and cycle 7 day 1, as well as at baseline, blood was sampled. This clonotype was obtained from an adult with an advanced solid tumor such as melanoma, head and neck, liver or kidney cancer. Here the sequenced sample was CD4+ or CD8+ T cells sorted from blood, taken in a trial of the OX40 agonist ivuxolimab.

This chain's CDR3 is CASGLGTSSEQFF. The CDR3 DNA reads TGTGCTAGTGGACTCGGGACTAGTAGCGAGCAGTTCTTC. The chain recombines TRBV12-5 with TRBJ2-1; 8 bases are a match to TRBD2. The CDR3 is 13 amino acids. The germline V gene encodes CDR1 LGHNT and CDR2 FRNRAP. With V trimmed by 6 bases and J by 10 bases, 8 bases remained unmatched.